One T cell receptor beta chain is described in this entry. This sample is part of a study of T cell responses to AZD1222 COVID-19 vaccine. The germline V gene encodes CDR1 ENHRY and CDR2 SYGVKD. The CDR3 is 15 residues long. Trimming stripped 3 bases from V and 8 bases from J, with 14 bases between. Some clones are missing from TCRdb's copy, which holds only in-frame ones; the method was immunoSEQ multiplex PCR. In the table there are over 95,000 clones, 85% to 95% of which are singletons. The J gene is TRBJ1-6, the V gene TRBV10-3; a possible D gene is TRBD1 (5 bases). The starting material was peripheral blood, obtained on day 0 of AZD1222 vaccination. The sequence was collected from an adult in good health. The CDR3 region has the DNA TGTGCCATCAGTGATGGTTACGGGGCGGATTCACCCCTCCACTTT. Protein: CAISDGYGADSPLHF.